The 24 T cell receptor beta chains in this list originate from one sample, sequenced in a study of blood T cell repertoires in COVID-19. Sequencing used immunoSEQ multiplex PCR; TCRdb keeps in-frame clones, though not all of them. This table holds under 250,000 clones, 65% to 90% found once. The sequenced material came from peripheral blood. The source of these receptors is a man between 50 and 59 years old with COVID-19, enrolled during active disease.

V usage is TRBV11-1 and J usage is TRBJ1-1, with D possibly matching TRBD1 (6 bases). Trimming removed 5 bases from V and 1 base from J, with 14 bases in between. The CDR3 sequence is 15 residues long. CDR1 is SGHAT, CDR2 FQDESV, per germline (reference sequence). CDR3 nucleotides: TGTGCCAGCAGCCCCAATGGGGGGGCGAACACTGAAGCTTTCTTT. Residues: CASSPNGGANTEAFF.

J is TRBJ2-1 and V is TRBV24-1, with 9 positions matching TRBD2. This CDR3 comprises 15 residues. The V segment lost 3 bases and the J segment 6 bases; nucleotides outside the gene matches: 5. Germline values: CDR1 KGHDR, CDR2 SFDVKD. The CDR3, as DNA: TGTGCCACCAGTGATGGGACTAGCTTTTCCAATGAGCAGTTCTTC. Residues: CATSDGTSFSNEQFF.

The V gene is TRBV4-2, the J gene TRBJ2-5; 12 bases match TRBD2. The V segment lost 2 bases and the J segment 5 bases; nucleotides outside the gene matches: 9. Germline CDR1 and CDR2: LGHNA and YNFKEQ. CDR3 length: 17 amino acids. CDR3 sequence reads: CASSQLPSGGAGETQYF. CDR3 DNA sequence: TGTGCCAGCAGCCAACTTCCTAGCGGGGGGGCCGGGGAGACCCAGTACTTC.

This chain joins TRBV6-4 and TRBJ2-7; 14 nucleotides line up with TRBD2. The V gene end was trimmed by 0 bases and the J gene end by 7 bases; junction bases not matched to a gene: 11. Germline V gives CDR1 MRHNA, CDR2 SNTAGT. The CDR3 loop spans 18 amino acids. The CDR3 loop reads CASSDSKRGTSGSFEQYF. The CDR3 region has the DNA TGTGCCAGCAGTGACTCGAAAAGAGGGACTAGCGGGAGTTTTGAGCAGTACTTC.

The chain links TRBV12-3 or TRBV12-4 to TRBJ1-2; no firm D call. The CDR3 length is 13 residues. V shed 1 base and J shed 3 bases, with 6 bases lying between them. CDR3 sequence: CASSLVSDYGYTF. DNA for the CDR3: TGTGCCAGCAGTTTAGTCTCCGACTATGGCTACACCTTC.

V gene TRBV7-9 combines with J gene TRBJ1-2; D might be TRBD1 (5 bases). Germline CDR1 SEHNR, CDR2 FQNEAQ (reference sequence). CDR3 length: 16 residues. The ends were cut back, 2 bases at V and 7 bases at J, with 20 bases in the middle. CDR3 coding DNA: TGTGCCAGCAGCTTACAGGAGGGACCTCCCGGGGCTGGCTACACCTTC. Its protein is CASSLQEGPPGAGYTF. The full variable domain, its missing parts supplied by reference TRBV7-9 and TRBJ1-2, is DTGVSQNPRHKITKRGQNVTFRCDPISEHNRLYWYRQTLGQGPEFLTYFQNEAQLEKSRLLSDRFSAERPKGSFSTLEIQRTEQGDSAMYLCASSLQEGPPGAGYTFGSGTRLTVV.

The chain is built from TRBV30 and TRBJ1-5; TRBD1 might be the D (6 bases). Trimming took 1 base from V and 5 from J, leaving 9 bases between them. This CDR3 has 13 amino acids. Germline loops: CDR1 GTSNPN, CDR2 SVGIG (reference sequence). This CDR3 reads CAWSEAGDQPQHF. CDR3 bases: TGTGCCTGGAGTGAGGCAGGGGATCAGCCCCAGCATTTT.

On this clone: Additional DNA sequences in this sample encode the identical CDR3. The chain has TRBV6-5 and TRBJ1-1; 7 nucleotides align to TRBD1. The length of the CDR3 is 14 residues. V was pared by 5 bases and J by 3 bases, with 6 bases of the junction left unmatched. CDR1 is MNHEY and CDR2 is SVGAGI in the germline V gene. The CDR3 DNA is TGTGCCAGCAGTCGACAGGGTAGTGACACTGAAGCTTTCTTT. This codes for CASSRQGSDTEAFF.

Only one count was recorded for this clone. The V and J genes are TRBV19 and TRBJ1-5; TRBD1 aligns across 7 bases. V was clipped by 0 bases and J by 5 bases; unmatched bases: 4. Germline loops: CDR1 LNHDA, CDR2 SQIVND (reference sequence). The CDR3 has 15 amino acids. CDR3 coding DNA: TGTGCCAGTAGTATAGACAGCAGGGGGGATCAGCCCCAGCATTTT. This gives the protein CASSIDSRGDQPQHF.

J is TRBJ2-5 and V is TRBV19; D gene uncertain. The germline V and J ends were trimmed by 10 bases and 1 base, with 13 bases remaining between them. Looked up from germline, CDR1 is LNHDA and CDR2 is SQIVND (reference sequence). The CDR3 runs 13 residues. This CDR3 is CATSTPPQETQYF. For the CDR3, the DNA is TGTGCCACCTCGACACCCCCCCAAGAGACCCAGTACTTC.

The V gene is TRBV29-1, the J gene TRBJ2-5; 9 nucleotides align to TRBD1. Germline V gene data show CDR1 as SQVTM and CDR2 as ANQGSEA. The CDR3 consists of 14 residues. V trimming: 7 bases; J trimming: 5 bases; junction bases outside the gene matches: 11. The CDR3 DNA reads as TGCAGCGGCCGGACTGGACAGGGGCGGGAGACCCAGTACTTC. Its translation is CSGRTGQGRETQYF.

The CDR3 sequence: CASSLSDRDYEQYF. In DNA, the CDR3 is TGTGCCAGCAGTTTATCGGACAGGGACTACGAGCAGTACTTC. The chain combines TRBV28 with TRBJ2-7; 8 nucleotides match TRBD1. Germline CDR1 and CDR2: MDHEN and SYDVKM. J lost 3 bases, V lost 1 base, and 2 bases had no gene match. This CDR3 spans 14 amino acids.

The gene calls are TRBV5-1 and TRBJ2-7; 8 bases line up with TRBD1. The CDR3 has 15 residues. With V trimmed by 2 bases and J by 3 bases, 7 bases remained unmatched. In germline, CDR1 is SGHRS, CDR2 YFSETQ. For the CDR3, the DNA is TGCGCCAGCAGCTTTGCGGAGACAGGGGTCTACGAGCAGTACTTC. Translated, it gives CASSFAETGVYEQYF.

The count of this clone is one. The chain joins TRBV6-5 to TRBJ2-1; TRBD2 might be the D (6 bases). Deletions cut 8 bases from V and 4 bases from J, with 18 bases between. CDR3 length: 15 amino acids. CDR1 and CDR2 from the germline V gene are MNHEY and SVGAGI. CDR3 nucleotides: TGTGCCAGCGGCTCCGGGACTGGGCCTTACAATGAGCAGTTCTTC. It translates to CASGSGTGPYNEQFF.

The chain carries TRBV4-2 and TRBJ1-6; the match to TRBD1 covers 12 bases. CDR3 length: 16 residues. V lost 6 bases to trimming and J lost 7 bases; unmatched junction nucleotides: 7. Germline values: CDR1 LGHNA, CDR2 YNFKEQ. CDR3 DNA sequence: TGTGCCAGCAGGAGCGGGACAGGGGGCGAGAATTCACCCCTCCACTTT. As protein: CASRSGTGGENSPLHF.

The chain employs TRBV30 and TRBJ1-2, with TRBD1 as a possible D gene (5 bases). The V gene lost 2 bases and the J gene lost 8 bases, with 9 bases spanning the gap. Germline CDR1 is GTSNPN and CDR2 is SVGIG (reference sequence). The CDR3 consists of 11 residues. As DNA, the CDR3 is TGTGCCTGGAGTCAGGGTTCGGGCTACACCTTC. Amino acids: CAWSQGSGYTF.

With regard to this clone: Other DNA sequences from this sample encode an identical CDR3 as well. J is TRBJ2-5 and V is TRBV19, with D perhaps matching TRBD1 (5 bases). The germline V and J ends were trimmed by 5 bases and 1 base, with 8 bases remaining between them. This CDR3 has 13 residues. The germline CDR1 and CDR2 sequences are LNHDA and SQIVND (reference sequence). The CDR3 region is CASSGASQETQYF. The CDR3 coding sequence is TGTGCCAGTAGTGGGGCTAGCCAAGAGACCCAGTACTTC.

The chain carries TRBV19 and TRBJ2-1, with 7 bases lining up with TRBD2. J lost 3 bases, V lost 5 bases, and 4 bases had no gene match. Per germline, CDR1 LNHDA and CDR2 SQIVND (reference sequence). The CDR3 runs 14 residues. As DNA, the CDR3 is TGTGCCAGTAGTCACGGCGGGGGCTACAATGAGCAGTTCTTC. It translates to CASSHGGGYNEQFF.

The gene calls are TRBV18 and TRBJ2-1; the match to TRBD1 covers 10 bases. V shed 5 bases and J 6 bases; nucleotides not matched to a gene: 4. The CDR3 is made up of 14 amino acids. CDR1 is KGHSH, CDR2 LQKENI, per germline. The CDR3 protein is CASSRQGAVNEQFF. The CDR3 coding sequence is TGTGCCAGCTCAAGACAGGGGGCGGTCAATGAGCAGTTCTTC.

The chain couples TRBV19 to TRBJ1-4; TRBD1 is a possible D gene (5 bases). The length of the CDR3 is 14 residues. The V gene lost 1 base and the J gene lost 4 bases, with 7 bases spanning the gap. Per the germline V gene, CDR1 is LNHDA and CDR2 is SQIVND (reference sequence). CDR3 residues: CASSIVGGNEKLFF. The DNA for the CDR3 is TGTGCCAGTAGTATAGTCGGGGGTAATGAAAAACTGTTTTTT. The full variable domain, its missing parts supplied by reference TRBV19 and TRBJ1-4, is DGGITQSPKYLFRKEGQNVTLSCEQNLNHDAMYWYRQDPGQGLRLIYYSQIVNDFQKGDIAEGYSVSREKKESFPLTVTSAQKNPTAFYLCASSIVGGNEKLFFGSGTQLSVL.

The chain uses TRBV29-1 and TRBJ1-1, with a tentative D call TRBD1 (6 bases). CDR1 is SQVTM, CDR2 ANQGSEA, per germline. The CDR3 sequence is 13 residues long. With 1 base removed from V and 11 bases from J, the gap between germline ends came to 17 bases. The CDR3, as DNA: TGCAGCGTTGAAGCACAGGGACGAGGTGATGCTTTCTTT. This gives the protein CSVEAQGRGDAFF.

This chain joins TRBV7-8 and TRBJ1-2, with unresolved D. Germline-derived CDR1 and CDR2 are SGHVS and FQNEAQ. V was clipped by 1 base and J by 0 bases, with 3 bases between them. There are 13 residues in the CDR3. In nucleotides, the CDR3 is TGTGCCAGCAGCTTAGTAGCTAACTATGGCTACACCTTC. Amino acids: CASSLVANYGYTF.

The chain has TRBV7-3 and TRBJ2-7, with 10 bases that match TRBD2. This CDR3 spans 14 amino acids. Losses at the gene ends were 5 bases for V and 6 bases for J; bases not matched to a gene: 7. The germline CDR1 and CDR2 sequences are SGHTA and FQGTGA. The CDR3 protein is CASSQGLAGAEQYF. In nucleotides, the CDR3 is TGTGCCAGCAGCCAGGGCCTAGCGGGAGCCGAGCAGTACTTC.

The chain links TRBV27 to TRBJ2-1, with D possibly being TRBD1 (6 bases). Trimming shortened V by 6 bases and J by 7 bases, and 22 bases separated the two germline ends. Germline values: CDR1 MNHEY, CDR2 SMNVEV (reference sequence). The CDR3 runs to 16 residues. CDR3 nucleotides: TGTGCCAGCAGCCGGGACCAGGGGTACACTAATAATGAGCAGTTCTTC. This gives the protein CASSRDQGYTNNEQFF.